Presented here are 6 T cell receptor beta chains from one specimen sequenced in a study of OX40 agonist ivuxolimab in advanced cancers. The method was immunoSEQ multiplex PCR; TCRdb's version includes in-frame clones alone and lacks a portion of them. The repertoire holds some 40,000 clones, around four fifths seen once, with 22% in the top ten. The material was CD4+ or CD8+ T cells sorted from blood, obtained in a trial of the OX40 agonist ivuxolimab. All receptors come from an adult with an advanced solid tumor such as melanoma, head and neck, liver or kidney cancer.

By frequency in the sample, this clone is medium-sized (0.01 to 0.1%). The CDR3 sequence is CASSQVGQDYSYEQYF. CDR3 nucleotides: TGCGCCAGCAGCCAAGTAGGACAGGATTATTCCTACGAGCAGTACTTC. V and J are TRBV4-3 and TRBJ2-7; 7 bases map to TRBD1. V shed 1 base, J shed 1 base, and the junction held 7 bases outside the gene matches. CDR3 length equals 16 residues. The germline gives CDR1 LGHNA, CDR2 YSLEER.

In DNA form, the CDR3 reads TGTGCCAGCAGCCCCGGGACCTCCGGAGAGACCCAGTACTTC. Its translation: CASSPGTSGETQYF. This sequence joins TRBV11-2 and TRBJ2-5; either TRBD1 or TRBD2 may supply D (5 bases each). The CDR3 has 14 amino acids. V lost 5 bases and J 4 bases, leaving 14 bases between the germline ends. Germline lookup yields CDR1 SGHAT and CDR2 FQNNGV.

This clone was counted a few times. This chain links TRBV2 with TRBJ1-5; TRBD1 matches 11 bases. Germline CDR1 and CDR2: SNHLY and FYNNEI. V shed 6 bases, J shed 5 bases, and the junction held 3 bases outside the gene matches. This CDR3 is built from 14 residues. The CDR3 sequence: CASRGTGGHQPQHF. The DNA for the CDR3 is TGTGCCAGCAGGGGGACAGGGGGACATCAGCCCCAGCATTTT. Supplemented by reference TRBV2 and TRBJ1-5, the full variable domain reads EPEVTQTPSHQVTQMGQEVILRCVPISNHLYFYWYRQILGQKVEFLVSFYNNEISEKSEIFDDQFSVERPDGSNFTLKIRSTKLEDSAMYFCASRGTGGHQPQHFGDGTRLSIL.

V usage is TRBV19 and J usage is TRBJ2-3; a possible D gene is TRBD2 (5 bases). There are 16 residues in the CDR3. Trimming took 5 bases from V and 5 from J, leaving 20 bases between them. CDR1 LNHDA and CDR2 SQIVND come from the germline V gene (reference sequence). As DNA, the CDR3 is TGTGCCAGTAGTGGAGGCGTGAGGGCCCCAGGAGATACGCAGTATTTT. It yields the protein CASSGGVRAPGDTQYF. The full variable domain, in which reference TRBV19 and TRBJ2-3 provide the parts outside the CDR3, is DGGITQSPKYLFRKEGQNVTLSCEQNLNHDAMYWYRQDPGQGLRLIYYSQIVNDFQKGDIAEGYSVSREKKESFPLTVTSAQKNPTAFYLCASSGGVRAPGDTQYFGPGTRLTVL.

V and J are TRBV7-3 and TRBJ2-2, with D perhaps matching TRBD2 (7 bases). Per germline, CDR1 SGHTA and CDR2 FQGTGA. Between the trimmed V and J ends, which lost 5 bases and 1 base, there was a span of 17 bases. CDR3 length: 17 residues. Here the CDR3 reads CASSPNQGRVNTGELFF. CDR3 sequence (DNA): TGTGCCAGCAGCCCGAACCAGGGGAGGGTGAACACCGGGGAGCTGTTTTTT.

V gene TRBV28 combines with J gene TRBJ2-5; a weak D match, TRBD1 (6 bases). CDR1 and CDR2 from the germline V gene are MDHEN and SYDVKM. CDR3 length: 15 amino acids. V lost 7 bases and J lost 7, with 22 bases in between. This chain's CDR3 is CASTEGQSLSGTQYF. As DNA, the CDR3 is TGTGCCAGCACCGAAGGACAGTCGCTGTCGGGGACCCAGTACTTC.